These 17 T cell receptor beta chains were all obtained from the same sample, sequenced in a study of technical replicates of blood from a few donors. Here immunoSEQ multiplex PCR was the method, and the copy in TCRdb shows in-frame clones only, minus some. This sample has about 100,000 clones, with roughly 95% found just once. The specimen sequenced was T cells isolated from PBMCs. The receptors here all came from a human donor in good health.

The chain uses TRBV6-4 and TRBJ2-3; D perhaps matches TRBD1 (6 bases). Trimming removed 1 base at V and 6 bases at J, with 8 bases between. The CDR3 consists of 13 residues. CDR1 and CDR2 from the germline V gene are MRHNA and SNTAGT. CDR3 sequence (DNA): TGTGCCAGCAGTGACTTAAGGGGGGATACGCAGTATTTT. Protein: CASSDLRGDTQYF.

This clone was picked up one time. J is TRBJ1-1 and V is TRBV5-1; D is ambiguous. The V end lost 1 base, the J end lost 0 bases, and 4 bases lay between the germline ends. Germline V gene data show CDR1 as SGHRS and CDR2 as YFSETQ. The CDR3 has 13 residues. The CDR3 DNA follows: TGCGCCAGCAGCTTGTCTGTGAACACTGAAGCTTTCTTT. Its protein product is CASSLSVNTEAFF.

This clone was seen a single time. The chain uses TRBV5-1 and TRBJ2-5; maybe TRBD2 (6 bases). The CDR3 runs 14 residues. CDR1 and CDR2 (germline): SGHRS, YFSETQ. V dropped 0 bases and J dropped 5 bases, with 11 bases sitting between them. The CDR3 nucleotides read TGCGCCAGCAGCTTGGGGGCAGGGAGGGAGACCCAGTACTTC. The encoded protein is CASSLGAGRETQYF.

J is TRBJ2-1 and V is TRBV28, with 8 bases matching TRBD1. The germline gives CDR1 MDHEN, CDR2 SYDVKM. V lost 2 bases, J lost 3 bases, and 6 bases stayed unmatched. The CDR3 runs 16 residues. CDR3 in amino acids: CASSLGTGKGYNEQFF. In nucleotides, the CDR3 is TGTGCCAGCAGTTTAGGGACAGGAAAGGGCTACAATGAGCAGTTCTTC.

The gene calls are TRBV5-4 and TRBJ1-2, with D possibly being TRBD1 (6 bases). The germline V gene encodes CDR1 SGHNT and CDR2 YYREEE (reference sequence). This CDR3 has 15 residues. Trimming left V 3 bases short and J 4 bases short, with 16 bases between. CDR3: CASSSERQGTYGYTF. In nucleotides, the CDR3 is TGTGCCAGCAGCTCCGAAAGGCAGGGGACCTATGGCTACACCTTC.

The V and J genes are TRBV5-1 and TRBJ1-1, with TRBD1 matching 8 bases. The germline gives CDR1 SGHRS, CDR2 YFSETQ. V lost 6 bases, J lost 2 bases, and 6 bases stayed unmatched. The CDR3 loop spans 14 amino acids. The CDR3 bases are TGCGCCAGCACGGCCGGGACAGGCAACACTGAAGCTTTCTTT. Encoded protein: CASTAGTGNTEAFF.

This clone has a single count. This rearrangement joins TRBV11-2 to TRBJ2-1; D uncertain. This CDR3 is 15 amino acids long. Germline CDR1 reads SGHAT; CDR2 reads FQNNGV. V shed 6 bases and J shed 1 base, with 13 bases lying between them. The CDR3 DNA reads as TGTGCCAGCAGAACCTCGAGGAAATCCTACAATGAGCAGTTCTTC. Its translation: CASRTSRKSYNEQFF.

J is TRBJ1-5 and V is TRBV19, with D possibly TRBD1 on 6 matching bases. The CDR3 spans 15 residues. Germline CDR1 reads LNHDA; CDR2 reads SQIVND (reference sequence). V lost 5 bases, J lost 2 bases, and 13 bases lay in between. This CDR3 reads CASSFGQLRNQPQHF. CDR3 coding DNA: TGTGCCAGTAGTTTCGGACAGCTGCGCAATCAGCCCCAGCATTTT. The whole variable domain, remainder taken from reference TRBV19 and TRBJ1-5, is DGGITQSPKYLFRKEGQNVTLSCEQNLNHDAMYWYRQDPGQGLRLIYYSQIVNDFQKGDIAEGYSVSREKKESFPLTVTSAQKNPTAFYLCASSFGQLRNQPQHFGDGTRLSIL.

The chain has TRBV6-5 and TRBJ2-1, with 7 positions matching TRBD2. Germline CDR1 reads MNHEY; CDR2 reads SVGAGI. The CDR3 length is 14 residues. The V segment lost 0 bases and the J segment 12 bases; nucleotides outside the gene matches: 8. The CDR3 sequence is CASSYSPSGLRQFF. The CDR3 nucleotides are TGTGCCAGCAGTTACTCGCCTAGCGGCCTAAGGCAGTTCTTC.

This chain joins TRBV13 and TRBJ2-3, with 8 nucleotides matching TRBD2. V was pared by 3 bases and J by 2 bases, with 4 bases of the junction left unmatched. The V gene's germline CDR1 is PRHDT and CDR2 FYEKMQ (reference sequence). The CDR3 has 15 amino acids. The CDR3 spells CASSLSGGITDTQYF. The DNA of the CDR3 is TGTGCCAGCAGCTTGTCGGGGGGGATCACAGATACGCAGTATTTT. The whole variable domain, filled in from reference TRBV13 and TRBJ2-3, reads AAGVIQSPRHLIKEKRETATLKCYPIPRHDTVYWYQQGPGQDPQFLISFYEKMQSDKGSIPDRFSAQQFSDYHSELNMSSLELGDSALYFCASSLSGGITDTQYFGPGTRLTVL.

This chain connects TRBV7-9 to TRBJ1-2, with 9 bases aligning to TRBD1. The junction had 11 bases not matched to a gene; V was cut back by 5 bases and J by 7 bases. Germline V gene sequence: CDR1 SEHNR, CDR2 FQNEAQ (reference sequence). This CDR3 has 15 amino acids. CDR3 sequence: CASSPWDRAEGGYTF. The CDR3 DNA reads TGTGCCAGCAGCCCTTGGGACAGGGCCGAGGGTGGCTACACCTTC.

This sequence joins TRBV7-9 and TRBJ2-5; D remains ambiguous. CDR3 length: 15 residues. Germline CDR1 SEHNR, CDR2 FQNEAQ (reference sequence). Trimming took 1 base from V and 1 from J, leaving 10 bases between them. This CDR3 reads CASSLDGSSQETQYF. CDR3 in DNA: TGTGCCAGCAGCTTAGATGGTAGTTCCCAAGAGACCCAGTACTTC. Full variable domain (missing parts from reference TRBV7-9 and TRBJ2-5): DTGVSQNPRHKITKRGQNVTFRCDPISEHNRLYWYRQTLGQGPEFLTYFQNEAQLEKSRLLSDRFSAERPKGSFSTLEIQRTEQGDSAMYLCASSLDGSSQETQYFGPGTRLLVL.

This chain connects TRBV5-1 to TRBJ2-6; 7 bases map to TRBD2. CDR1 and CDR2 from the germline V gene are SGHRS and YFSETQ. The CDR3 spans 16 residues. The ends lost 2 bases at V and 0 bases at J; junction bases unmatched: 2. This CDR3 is CASSFLAASGANVLTF. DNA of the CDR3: TGCGCCAGCAGCTTCCTAGCGGCCTCTGGGGCCAACGTCCTGACTTTC.

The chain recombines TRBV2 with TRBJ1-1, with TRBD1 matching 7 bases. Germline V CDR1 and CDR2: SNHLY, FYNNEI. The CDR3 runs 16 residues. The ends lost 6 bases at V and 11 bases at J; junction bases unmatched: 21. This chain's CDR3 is CASRKTNTGTVRRAFF. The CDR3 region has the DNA TGTGCCAGCAGAAAAACCAATACCGGGACAGTCCGTAGGGCTTTCTTT.

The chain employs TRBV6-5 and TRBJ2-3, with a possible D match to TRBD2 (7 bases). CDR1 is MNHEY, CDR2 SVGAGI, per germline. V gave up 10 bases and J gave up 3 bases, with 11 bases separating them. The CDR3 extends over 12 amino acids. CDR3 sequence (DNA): TGTGCCACAAGGGGGGGTACAGATACGCAGTATTTT. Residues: CATRGGTDTQYF.

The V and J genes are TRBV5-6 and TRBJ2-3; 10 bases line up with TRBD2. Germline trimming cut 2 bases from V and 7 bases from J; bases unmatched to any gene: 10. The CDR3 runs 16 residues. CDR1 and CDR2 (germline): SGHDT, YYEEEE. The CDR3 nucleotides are TGTGCCAGCAGCTTTCTAACTAGCGGGGTTCAGAATACGCAGTATTTT. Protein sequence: CASSFLTSGVQNTQYF.

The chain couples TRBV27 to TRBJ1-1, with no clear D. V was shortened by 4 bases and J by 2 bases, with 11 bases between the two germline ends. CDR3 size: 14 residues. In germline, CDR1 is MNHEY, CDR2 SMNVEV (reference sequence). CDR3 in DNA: TGTGCCAGCAGTTATGGAGGGAAAAACACTGAAGCTTTCTTT. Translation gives CASSYGGKNTEAFF.